A selection of T cell receptor beta chains follows, all from one sample in a study of blood T cell repertoires in COVID-19. The method was immunoSEQ multiplex PCR; TCRdb's version includes in-frame clones alone and lacks a portion of them. The sample holds a few hundred thousand clones, more than 70% seen once. The sample was PBMCs or T cells enriched from blood (not recorded which). The receptors stem from a woman aged 18-29 years who had recovered from COVID-19. CDR3s leave out the opening cysteine and the closing phenylalanine or tryptophan.

ASSLGGRETQY	11	TRBV7-2
ASSPNLGTVQETQY	14	TRBV7-3
ASSQGGTAEAF	11	TRBV4-2
ASSIVSSGSVDYGYT	15	TRBV19
ASSLYSGVDQPQH	13	TRBV6-2/TRBV6-3
ASSYGDSSTDTQY	13	TRBV6-2/TRBV6-3
ASSINPGQGAREQY	14	TRBV19
ASSKGQRREQY	11	TRBV6-5
ASSQDPGSPQH	11	TRBV4-3
ASTSDRGNYGYT	12	TRBV19
SAGRGLERF	9	TRBV20-1
ASSDVRLGTQY	11	TRBV2
ASSQDEYLFGGLNTEAF	17	TRBV14
ASSSTGFNQPQH	12	TRBV28
ASSTTGSTEAF	11	TRBV3-1/TRBV3-2
ASSLQGNTEAF	11	TRBV7-9
ASSSGTAGNTIY	12	TRBV7-2
ASSLLTGVKTEAF	13	TRBV5-6
ASSPTQGAVGSYEQY	15	TRBV19
ASSDSGTGNNGYT	13	TRBV6-4
ASTIRASYGYT	11	TRBV6-6
ASTPSGHRSYNEQF	14	TRBV7-3
ASSSGGDYNEQF	12	TRBV19
ASAGLADTGELF	12	TRBV6-4
ASSQEEERGYADTQY	15	TRBV3-1/TRBV3-2
ASSVDGLELF	10	TRBV9
ASSLTGYSHEQY	12	TRBV14
ASTFADRSSEQY	12	TRBV5-1
ASSALPPGTSGGRDRGTQY	19	TRBV9
ASSAPGTGSEKLF	13	TRBV5-5
ASSQDFETGKDVGEKLF	17	TRBV4-3
ASRGRLGATNEKLF	14	TRBV28
ASRRQGRGGYT	11	TRBV12-3/TRBV12-4
ASSWDLKGDEQY	12	TRBV6-5
AVGAEPSANYGYT	13	TRBV28
ASSKSLAGGPDHEQY	15	TRBV7-2
ATSIGGNDPYEQY	13	TRBV15
ASSSRGLAGDEQF	13	TRBV7-9
ASSYYPPETGLISPLH	16	TRBV5-8
ASSLGAGGPYEQY	13	TRBV11-3
ASSSRGIGNTIY	12	TRBV11-2